The 32 T cell receptor beta chains below come from one sample, sequenced in a study of T cells after yellow fever vaccination. A single record per CDR3 protein comes from TCRdb applying MiXCR to the 5' RACE reads. The profile covers 550,000 to 750,000 distinct CDR3 sequences, with 13% appearing a single time and roughly 13% taken by the ten largest. Sequences were derived from PBMCs, sampled on the day of the yellow fever booster vaccination. These TCRs come from a man aged 25-45 years who received the YFV17D yellow fever vaccine.

This clonotype was counted only a few times. V is TRBV7-9 and J is TRBJ1-1; tentative D call: TRBD1 (5 bases). The CDR3 consists of 13 residues. V lost 2 bases, J lost 6 bases, and 10 bases lay in between. The germline V gene encodes CDR1 SEHNR and CDR2 FQNEAQ (reference sequence). Here the CDR3 reads CASSLWGSAEAFF. The CDR3 region has the DNA TGTGCCAGCAGCTTATGGGGGTCCGCTGAAGCTTTCTTT.

The chain recombines TRBV10-1 with TRBJ2-2, with D possibly being TRBD1 (6 bases). The CDR3 covers 16 residues. The ends were cut back, 6 bases at V and 6 bases at J, with 20 bases in the middle. Germline assignment: CDR1 WNHNN and CDR2 SYGVQD (reference sequence). This chain's CDR3 is CASSALGTTGPGELFF. The CDR3 DNA sequence: TGCGCCAGCAGCGCCCTCGGGACAACTGGACCCGGGGAGCTGTTTTTT.

This clonotype was counted many times. Compared with germline, one end of the junction differs, possibly owing to a read error. V gene TRBV5-5 combines with J gene TRBJ1-2; a possible D gene is TRBD1 (6 bases). CDR3 length: 13 amino acids. Germline CDR1 and CDR2: SGHKS and YYEKEE (reference sequence). The CDR3 DNA reads TGTGCCAGCAGTTTGGGGGGCGCCTATGGCTACACCTTC. It is translated as CASSLGGAYGYTF.

This chain joins TRBV5-1 and TRBJ2-7, with D tentatively TRBD2 (5 bases). Trimming shortened V by 0 bases and J by 3 bases, and 13 bases separated the two germline ends. Germline values: CDR1 SGHRS, CDR2 YFSETQ. The CDR3 spans 15 residues. The CDR3 nucleotides are TGCGCCAGCAGCTTGGCTCGGGGTAGAATCTACGAGCAGTACTTC. Its protein product is CASSLARGRIYEQYF.

The rearrangement joins TRBV10-2 to TRBJ1-5, with TRBD1 matching 7 bases. V lost 6 bases, J lost 5 bases, and 4 bases stayed unmatched. This CDR3 has 13 residues. Germline V gives CDR1 WSHSY, CDR2 SAAADI. CDR3 sequence (DNA): TGCGCCAGCAGCCAGGGGGTCGATCAGCCCCAGCATTTT. Protein product: CASSQGVDQPQHF.

A few counts support this clonotype. The chain combines TRBV19 with TRBJ2-2, with D perhaps matching TRBD2 (6 bases). The germline V gene encodes CDR1 LNHDA and CDR2 SQIVND (reference sequence). The ends were cut back, 7 bases at V and 6 bases at J, with 15 bases in the middle. This CDR3 contains 14 residues. The CDR3 reads CASNRLVSAGELFF. CDR3 coding DNA: TGTGCCAGTAACCGACTAGTTTCGGCCGGGGAGCTGTTTTTT.

The table lists this clonotype with a few counts. J is TRBJ1-5 and V is TRBV5-1; D is unclear. The V end was cut by 2 bases, the J end by 4 bases, with 7 bases between. This CDR3 has 13 amino acids. Germline values: CDR1 SGHRS, CDR2 YFSETQ. In DNA form, the CDR3 reads TGCGCCAGCAGCTTCGAGCGGAATCAGCCCCAGCATTTT. It specifies CASSFERNQPQHF.

This clonotype appeared many times. The CDR3 coding sequence is TGTGCCAGCAGTATAATGCGGAGCACAGATACGCAGTATTTT. Translation: CASSIMRSTDTQYF. The V call is TRBV12-3 or TRBV12-4, the J call TRBJ2-3, with D uncertain. The ends were cut back, 5 bases at V and 0 bases at J, with 9 bases in the middle. The CDR3 spans 14 residues.

This chain uses TRBV12-3 or TRBV12-4 with TRBJ1-4, with 8 bases fitting TRBD1. This CDR3 spans 15 amino acids. With V trimmed by 7 bases and J by 8 bases, 12 bases remained unmatched. The CDR3 DNA reads as TGTGCCAGCAAATGGGGCCAGGGGGCTGGAGAAAAACTGTTTTTT. Its translation: CASKWGQGAGEKLFF.

V usage is TRBV24-1 and J usage is TRBJ2-1; no clear D. The CDR3 has 13 amino acids. Looked up from germline, CDR1 is KGHDR and CDR2 is SFDVKD. V was clipped by 10 bases and J by 4 bases, with 13 bases between them. This CDR3 reads CATGGVGYNEQFF. The DNA of the CDR3 is TGTGCCACGGGCGGAGTGGGGTACAATGAGCAGTTCTTC.

The gene calls are TRBV5-1 and TRBJ2-3, with D possibly being TRBD2 (5 bases). The CDR3 totals 14 residues. Germline V CDR1 and CDR2: SGHRS, YFSETQ. V lost 0 bases and J 5 bases, leaving 10 bases between the germline ends. This CDR3 is CASSLGGAGDTQYF. CDR3 coding DNA: TGCGCCAGCAGCTTGGGAGGTGCGGGAGATACGCAGTATTTT.

This clonotype was seen only a few times. The V gene is TRBV9, the J gene TRBJ2-7; D remains unclear. Trimming pared 2 bases from V and 5 bases from J, leaving 20 bases between. CDR3 length: 16 amino acids. Germline assignment: CDR1 SGDLS and CDR2 YYNGEE. DNA of the CDR3: TGTGCCAGCAGCGTCTCAGCCCAAGGCAGAATCCACGAGCAGTACTTC. It codes for CASSVSAQGRIHEQYF.

In its sample, this clonotype was seen a few times. The chain links TRBV5-1 to TRBJ2-1; D is perhaps TRBD1 or TRBD2 (5 bases each). Between the trimmed V and J ends, which lost 4 bases and 2 bases, there was a span of 13 bases. CDR3 length: 15 residues. Germline CDR1 reads SGHRS; CDR2 reads YFSETQ. The CDR3 DNA follows: TGCGCCAGCAGCCCAGGGACGAAAACCTACAATGAGCAGTTCTTC. It encodes CASSPGTKTYNEQFF.

This chain joins TRBV19 and TRBJ1-5, with 9 positions matching TRBD1. This CDR3 has 15 residues. Germline CDR1 LNHDA, CDR2 SQIVND (reference sequence). J gave up 6 bases and V 4 bases, and 7 bases lay outside the gene matches. This chain's CDR3 is CASSRDRASSQPQHF. CDR3 coding DNA: TGTGCCAGTAGTAGGGACAGGGCCAGTAGTCAGCCCCAGCATTTT.

The chain joins TRBV9 to TRBJ1-5; D is undetermined. Germline-derived CDR1 and CDR2 are SGDLS and YYNGEE. The CDR3 has 12 residues. The V gene lost 1 base and the J gene lost 7 bases, with 6 bases spanning the gap. The CDR3 is CASSVMGQPQHF. CDR3 nucleotides: TGTGCCAGCAGCGTAATGGGACAGCCCCAGCATTTT. Using reference TRBV9 and TRBJ1-5 for the parts outside the CDR3, the full variable domain is DSGVTQTPKHLITATGQRVTLRCSPRSGDLSVYWYQQSLDQGLQFLIQYYNGEERAKGNILERFSAQQFPDLHSELNLSSLELGDSALYFCASSVMGQPQHFGDGTRLSIL.

This chain connects TRBV12-3 or TRBV12-4 to TRBJ2-3, with TRBD2 matching over 7 bases. V shed 3 bases and J 9 bases; nucleotides not matched to a gene: 21. The CDR3 sequence is 18 residues long. The CDR3 nucleotides are TGTGCCAGCAGTTTCTTGCCTCTGGGGAGGGGAAATTCGATAACGCAGTATTTT. Translated: CASSFLPLGRGNSITQYF.

The chain joins TRBV4-2 to TRBJ2-3, with D unclear. With 0 bases removed from V and 1 base from J, the gap between germline ends came to 8 bases. CDR3 length equals 15 residues. Germline V lookup: CDR1 LGHNA, CDR2 YNFKEQ. In DNA form, the CDR3 reads TGTGCCAGCAGCCAAGACAGGTCCCGCACAGATACGCAGTATTTT. It yields the protein CASSQDRSRTDTQYF.

This clonotype has only a few counts. This sequence joins TRBV6-1 and TRBJ2-3; D call uncertain. This CDR3 comprises 15 residues. Trimming took 5 bases from V and 3 from J, leaving 15 bases between them. Germline V gene sequence: CDR1 MNHNS, CDR2 SASEGT. CDR3 sequence: CASSRPETITDTQYF. The CDR3 nucleotides read TGTGCCAGCAGTCGACCGGAGACCATAACAGATACGCAGTATTTT.

The sample holds a few counts of this clonotype. The chain carries TRBV6-1 and TRBJ2-5, with D hard to call. With 6 bases removed from V and 5 bases from J, the gap between germline ends came to 16 bases. Germline CDR1 is MNHNS and CDR2 is SASEGT. The CDR3 consists of 14 residues. CDR3 nucleotide sequence: TGTGCCAGCAGGCCGAGGATAGGCGCGGAGACCCAGTACTTC. It translates to CASRPRIGAETQYF.

This clonotype was picked up many times. The chain is built from TRBV12-3 or TRBV12-4 and TRBJ2-1; 11 bases are a match to TRBD1. The CDR3 totals 13 residues. V was pared by 5 bases and J by 14 bases, with 8 bases of the junction left unmatched. The CDR3 bases are TGTGCCAGCAGTCCGCGCCGGGACAGGGGGGAGTTCTTC. Its translation is CASSPRRDRGEFF.

The chain employs TRBV4-3 and TRBJ1-6; the D gene is possibly TRBD1 (5 bases). V lost 0 bases, J lost 0 bases, and 12 bases lay in between. Germline V lookup: CDR1 LGHNA, CDR2 YSLEER. This CDR3 region has 18 residues. The DNA of the CDR3 is TGCGCCAGCAGCCAAGATTGGGGGTTTCGCTCCTATAATTCACCCCTCCACTTT. It specifies CASSQDWGFRSYNSPLHF.

There are a few counts of this clonotype. The rearrangement links TRBV15 to TRBJ2-1; possible D gene TRBD2, 6 bases. The length of the CDR3 is 19 residues. V lost 0 bases and J 4 bases, leaving 22 bases between the germline ends. The germline V gene encodes CDR1 LNHNV and CDR2 YYDKDF (reference sequence). The CDR3 DNA is TGTGCCACCAGCAGAGATGCCATTGGGGGGAGGACCCCATACAATGAGCAGTTCTTC. Protein sequence: CATSRDAIGGRTPYNEQFF.

In its sample, this clonotype was seen a few times. The rearrangement uses TRBV15 and TRBJ2-5, with D unresolved. This CDR3 region has 15 residues. CDR1 is LNHNV, CDR2 YYDKDF, per germline (reference sequence). V gave up 5 bases and J gave up 5 bases, with 18 bases separating them. Here the CDR3 reads CATSQQPGSVETQYF. CDR3 sequence (DNA): TGTGCCACCAGCCAGCAGCCCGGAAGCGTTGAGACCCAGTACTTC.

The chain has TRBV7-9 and TRBJ2-1, with 9 positions matching TRBD2. CDR3 size: 15 residues. Per germline, CDR1 SEHNR and CDR2 FQNEAQ (reference sequence). Germline trimming cut 1 base from V and 7 bases from J; bases unmatched to any gene: 5. The CDR3 loop is CASSLESLAGNEQFF. CDR3 nucleotide sequence: TGTGCCAGCAGCTTAGAATCCCTAGCGGGGAATGAGCAGTTCTTC.

This clonotype was seen a handful of times. The chain employs TRBV9 and TRBJ1-1, with D possibly TRBD1 on 5 matching bases. Germline CDR1 is SGDLS and CDR2 is YYNGEE. This CDR3 region has 14 residues. Between the trimmed V and J ends, which lost 7 bases and 0 bases, there was a span of 13 bases. CDR3 DNA: TGTGCCAGCGGACCGGGACTCATGAACACTGAAGCTTTCTTT. Its protein is CASGPGLMNTEAFF.

The chain combines TRBV12-3 or TRBV12-4 with TRBJ1-2, with D unclear. The V end lost 6 bases, the J end lost 2 bases, and 10 bases lay between the germline ends. This CDR3 spans 13 amino acids. The CDR3, as DNA: TGTGCCAGCAGGGTGCGGGAGAACTATGGCTACACCTTC. Its protein is CASRVRENYGYTF.

With respect to this clonotype: A much larger clone sits a single nucleotide away, making a read error possible. The chain combines TRBV5-4 with TRBJ1-2, with TRBD1 matching over 9 bases. Germline V CDR1 and CDR2: SGHNT, YYREEE (reference sequence). The CDR3 is made up of 14 amino acids. Trimming at V came to 4 bases and at J to 3 bases, leaving 4 bases not matched to a gene. CDR3 protein: CASSTDRGDYGYTF. The CDR3 nucleotides read TGTGCCAGCAGCACGGACAGGGGAGACTATGGCTACACCTTC.

A word on this clonotype: Since the CDR3 does not end with the conserved phenylalanine or tryptophan, this likely comes from a read error. The chain couples TRBV7-9 to TRBJ2-7; D may be TRBD1 (6 bases). V was trimmed by 4 bases and J by 2 bases, leaving 9 bases between them. The CDR3 extends over 13 amino acids. The germline CDR1 and CDR2 sequences are SEHNR and FQNEAQ (reference sequence). The CDR3: CASSSPGAYEQYL. CDR3 bases: TGTGCCAGCAGCTCACCAGGGGCCTACGAGCAGTACCTC.

This clonotype was counted a few times. The chain's CDR3 is CSARVPAGDHEQYF. CDR3 nucleotides: TGCAGTGCTAGAGTGCCAGCGGGAGACCACGAGCAGTACTTC. The chain recombines TRBV20-1 with TRBJ2-7, with 8 bases that match TRBD2. Unmatched junction bases numbered 7, after V lost 1 base and J lost 5 bases. This CDR3 region has 14 residues. Germline loops: CDR1 DFQATT, CDR2 SNEGSKA (reference sequence).

The V and J genes are TRBV6-2 or TRBV6-3 and TRBJ2-1; 7 positions agree with TRBD2. V was clipped by 5 bases and J by 4 bases; unmatched bases: 5. The CDR3 runs to 14 residues. Germline loops: CDR1 MNHEY, CDR2 SVGEGT. CDR3 amino acids: CASSKSGIYNEQFF. CDR3 bases: TGTGCCAGCAGTAAAAGCGGGATTTACAATGAGCAGTTCTTC.

In its sample, this clonotype was seen a few times. V is TRBV18 and J is TRBJ2-4; either TRBD1 or TRBD2 may fit D (6 bases each). Germline V lookup: CDR1 KGHSH, CDR2 LQKENI. V was shortened by 3 bases and J by 1 base, with 10 bases between the two germline ends. This CDR3 has 15 residues. The CDR3 DNA follows: TGTGCCAGCTCACCGGAGGGGGTGGCCAAAAACATTCAGTACTTC. This sequence encodes CASSPEGVAKNIQYF.

This chain joins TRBV7-2 and TRBJ2-1; 7 bases line up with TRBD2. CDR1 is SGHTA, CDR2 FQGNSA, per germline. There are 15 residues in the CDR3. After removal of 5 bases from V and 3 bases from J, the junction contained 7 bases not matched to a gene. CDR3 in amino acids: CASSALADIYNEQFF. As DNA, the CDR3 is TGTGCCAGCAGCGCTCTAGCGGATATCTACAATGAGCAGTTCTTC.